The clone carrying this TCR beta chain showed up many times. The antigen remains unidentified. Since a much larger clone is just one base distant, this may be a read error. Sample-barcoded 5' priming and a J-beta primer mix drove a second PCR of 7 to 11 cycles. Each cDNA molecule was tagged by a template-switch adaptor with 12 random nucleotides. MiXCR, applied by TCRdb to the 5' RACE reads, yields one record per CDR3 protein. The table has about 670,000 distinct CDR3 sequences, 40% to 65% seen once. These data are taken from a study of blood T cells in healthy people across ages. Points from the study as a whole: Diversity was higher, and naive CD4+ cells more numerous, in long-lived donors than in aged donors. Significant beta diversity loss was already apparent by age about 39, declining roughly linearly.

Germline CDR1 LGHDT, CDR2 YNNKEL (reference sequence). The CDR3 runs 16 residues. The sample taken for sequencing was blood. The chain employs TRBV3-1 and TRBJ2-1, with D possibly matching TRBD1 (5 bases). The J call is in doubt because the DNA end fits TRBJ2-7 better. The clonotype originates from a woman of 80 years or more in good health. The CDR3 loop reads CASSQGRGTSYNEQYF. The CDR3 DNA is TGTGCCAGCAGCCAAGGAAGGGGAACATCCTACAATGAGCAGTACTTC.